The 8 T cell receptor beta chains below were found in one sample sequenced in a study of blood T cell repertoires in COVID-19. Assay used: immunoSEQ multiplex PCR; TCRdb lists only in-frame clones, some missing. The profile covers a few hundred thousand clones, with roughly 83% appearing a single time and around 1.7% taken by the ten largest. The sample consisted of peripheral blood. All receptors derive from a woman between 45 and 65 years old with acute or convalescent COVID-19.

This chain connects TRBV5-1 to TRBJ2-1, with TRBD2 identical over 7 bases. The CDR3 contains 15 residues. Germline V gene data show CDR1 as SGHRS and CDR2 as YFSETQ. V trimming: 7 bases; J trimming: 0 bases; junction bases outside the gene matches: 7. DNA of the CDR3: TGCGCCAGCGCCACATGGGGGGGCTCCTACAATGAGCAGTTCTTC. Protein: CASATWGGSYNEQFF.

This clone was seen only a few times. The rearrangement links TRBV5-1 to TRBJ1-1; 7 positions match TRBD1. CDR1 is SGHRS and CDR2 is YFSETQ in the germline V gene. With 4 bases clipped from V and 5 bases from J, the junction kept 8 bases outside the gene matches. There are 14 residues in the CDR3. The CDR3 DNA follows: TGCGCCAGCAGCGGAACGACAGGGAGAACTGAAGCTTTCTTT. It yields the protein CASSGTTGRTEAFF.

V gene TRBV3-1 (or the pseudogene TRBV3-2) combines with J gene TRBJ1-1; perhaps TRBD1 as D (6 bases). There are 13 residues in the CDR3. The V end was cut by 4 bases, the J end by 12 bases, with 18 bases between. Per germline, CDR1 LGHDT and CDR2 YNNKEL (reference sequence). The CDR3 sequence is CASSRGQGRRTFF. CDR3 DNA sequence: TGTGCCAGCAGCCGTGGGCAGGGGCGCAGAACTTTCTTT.

The genes are TRBV4-1 and TRBJ2-7, with a possible D match to TRBD1 (5 bases). There are 15 residues in the CDR3. Germline CDR1 MGHRA, CDR2 YSYEKL. V was shortened by 1 base and J by 2 bases, with 12 bases between the two germline ends. As DNA, the CDR3 is TGCGCCAGCAGCCAAGTTATCAGGGAAACCTACGAGCAGTACTTC. This sequence encodes CASSQVIRETYEQYF.

The sample holds one count of this clone. V gene TRBV3-1 (or the pseudogene TRBV3-2) combines with J gene TRBJ2-3; TRBD1 matches at 8 bases. Germline CDR1 reads LGHDT; CDR2 reads YNNKEL (reference sequence). The CDR3 is 17 residues long. V lost 4 bases, J lost 2 bases, and 11 bases stayed unmatched. CDR3 DNA sequence: TGTGCCAGCAGCCCTGATCCGGACAGGGTTTTCACAGATACGCAGTATTTT. Translating it yields CASSPDPDRVFTDTQYF.

The rearrangement uses TRBV3-1 (or the pseudogene TRBV3-2) and TRBJ2-1; TRBD2 aligns across 10 bases. Per germline, CDR1 LGHDT and CDR2 YNNKEL (reference sequence). This CDR3 spans 19 amino acids. Trimming at V came to 3 bases and at J to 0 bases, leaving 11 bases not matched to a gene. The DNA for the CDR3 is TGTGCCAGCAGCCATCCTAGCGGGAGAGGGGGCTACTCCTACAATGAGCAGTTCTTC. Its protein product is CASSHPSGRGGYSYNEQFF.

J is TRBJ2-7 and V is TRBV4-1; TRBD1 matches 8 bases. Germline assignment: CDR1 MGHRA and CDR2 YSYEKL. V lost 1 base and J lost 5; bases outside the gene matches: 7. This CDR3 has 15 amino acids. The CDR3 sequence: CASSQAPRDRHEQYF. The CDR3 DNA reads as TGCGCCAGCAGCCAAGCCCCCCGGGACAGGCACGAGCAGTACTTC.

V is TRBV6-5 and J is TRBJ2-1; D possibly corresponds to TRBD2 (6 bases). V lost 4 bases to trimming and J lost 5 bases, with 6 bases between them. Germline CDR1 MNHEY, CDR2 SVGAGI. CDR3 length: 12 residues. CDR3 nucleotides: TGTGCCAGCAGTTGGGGGGACAATGAGCAGTTCTTC. Protein sequence: CASSWGDNEQFF.